The 18 T cell receptor beta chains below were found in one sample sequenced in a study of blood T cell repertoires in COVID-19. Assay: immunoSEQ multiplex PCR; the TCRdb copy retains only in-frame clones and omits some. The profile shows 120,000 to 150,000 clones, approximately 88% of them singletons. Sequencing was carried out using peripheral blood. The origin of the receptors is a human donor in a cohort sampled during active COVID-19.

The chain combines TRBV5-4 with TRBJ1-4; D call uncertain. Trimming took off 0 bases at V and 7 bases at J, with 13 bases between the two ends. Germline CDR1 reads SGHNT; CDR2 reads YYREEE (reference sequence). The CDR3 extends over 15 amino acids. Written as DNA, the CDR3 is TGTGCCAGCAGCTTGGGTACCGGAGCGGGTGAAAAACTGTTTTTT. It codes for CASSLGTGAGEKLFF. Looking up the rest from reference TRBV5-4 and TRBJ1-4 gives the full variable domain: ETGVTQSPTHLIKTRGQQVTLRCSSQSGHNTVSWYQQALGQGPQFIFQYYREEENGRGNFPPRFSGLQFPNYSSELNVNALELDDSALYLCASSLGTGAGEKLFFGSGTQLSVL.

The CDR3 nucleotides read TGCGCCAGCAGCTCTAATTCGGACACTGAAGCTTTCTTT. Translated, it gives CASSSNSDTEAFF. The chain carries TRBV5-1 and TRBJ1-1; D not resolved. With 3 bases removed from V and 3 bases from J, the gap between germline ends came to 9 bases. The germline gives CDR1 SGHRS, CDR2 YFSETQ. This CDR3 comprises 13 residues.

CDR3 DNA sequence: TGCAGTGCTAGAGTGGGGGGTACGCAGTATTTT. Amino acids: CSARVGGTQYF. This rearrangement joins TRBV20-1 to TRBJ2-3; weak D call: TRBD2 (6 bases). Germline values: CDR1 DFQATT, CDR2 SNEGSKA (reference sequence). The CDR3 sequence is 11 residues long. The ends were cut back, 1 base at V and 8 bases at J, with 7 bases in the middle.

This clone occurred a few times. The V gene is TRBV5-1, the J gene TRBJ1-1, with D possibly TRBD1 on 6 matching bases. There are 13 residues in the CDR3. The V gene's germline CDR1 is SGHRS and CDR2 YFSETQ. V dropped 0 bases and J dropped 8 bases, with 11 bases sitting between them. The CDR3, as DNA: TGCGCCAGCAGCTTGGATACTAGGGGGGAAGCTTTCTTT. This codes for CASSLDTRGEAFF. Filled out from reference TRBV5-1 and TRBJ1-1, the complete variable domain reads KAGVTQTPRYLIKTRGQQVTLSCSPISGHRSVSWYQQTPGQGLQFLFEYFSETQRNKGNFPGRFSGRQFSNSRSEMNVSTLELGDSALYLCASSLDTRGEAFFGQGTRLTVV.

The genes are TRBV5-4 and TRBJ1-2, with TRBD1 matching 9 bases. This CDR3 has 16 residues. V shed 4 bases and J 0 bases; nucleotides not matched to a gene: 7. The V gene's germline CDR1 is SGHNT and CDR2 YYREEE (reference sequence). The CDR3 region is CASSPPDRGTNYGYTF. The CDR3 DNA sequence: TGTGCCAGCAGCCCTCCGGACAGGGGAACTAACTATGGCTACACCTTC.

The V call is TRBV3-1 (or the pseudogene TRBV3-2), the J call TRBJ1-3; 10 nucleotides align to TRBD1. This CDR3 spans 18 amino acids. With 4 bases clipped from V and 0 bases from J, the junction kept 9 bases outside the gene matches. Germline V lookup: CDR1 LGHDT, CDR2 YNNKEL (reference sequence). The CDR3 nucleotides are TGTGCCAGCAGCCTGGTTGGGGGACAGGGGAGCTCTGGAAACACCATATATTTT. Translating it yields CASSLVGGQGSSGNTIYF.

This clone appeared many times. The chain has TRBV25-1 and TRBJ1-4, with 9 bases lining up with TRBD1. Germline values: CDR1 MGHDK, CDR2 SYGVNS. V shed 1 base and J 8 bases; nucleotides not matched to a gene: 5. This CDR3 has 15 residues. In DNA form, the CDR3 reads TGTGCCAGCAGTGAATGGGGACAGGGTGGCGAAAAACTGTTTTTT. It codes for CASSEWGQGGEKLFF.

The chain couples TRBV30 to TRBJ1-6; the D gene is possibly TRBD1 (5 bases). Germline V CDR1 and CDR2: GTSNPN, SVGIG (reference sequence). V was pared by 3 bases and J by 7 bases, with 16 bases between. This CDR3 is built from 15 residues. In DNA, the CDR3 is TGTGCCTGGAGCCAATTCAGGGTGGGGAATTCACCCCTCCACTTT. Translating gives CAWSQFRVGNSPLHF.

This chain uses TRBV18 with TRBJ2-2, with a tentative D call TRBD1 (6 bases). From germline, CDR1 is KGHSH and CDR2 LQKENI. This CDR3 is 15 amino acids long. The V end was cut by 3 bases, the J end by 1 base, with 9 bases between. The CDR3 nucleotides are TGTGCCAGCTCACCGAAGACAGGGAACACCGGGGAGCTGTTTTTT. It codes for CASSPKTGNTGELFF.

The chain couples TRBV6-5 to TRBJ1-1; D call uncertain. CDR3 length: 14 amino acids. Trimming removed 2 bases from V and 1 base from J, with 8 bases in between. Germline V gene data show CDR1 as MNHEY and CDR2 as SVGAGI. DNA for the CDR3: TGTGCCAGCAGTTACGCAGTTACGAACACTGAAGCTTTCTTT. Its translation: CASSYAVTNTEAFF.

The chain employs TRBV6-1 and TRBJ1-2, with a possible D match to TRBD1 (6 bases). Looked up from germline, CDR1 is MNHNS and CDR2 is SASEGT. This CDR3 is 13 amino acids long. Trimming cost V 1 base and J 7 bases, with 10 bases left between them. CDR3 sequence reads: CASSEGTAIGYTF. The CDR3 bases are TGTGCCAGCAGTGAAGGGACAGCAATTGGCTACACCTTC.

This chain uses TRBV19 with TRBJ2-7; D is uncertain. V lost 4 bases to trimming and J lost 4 bases, with 5 bases between them. The CDR3 sequence is 11 residues long. Germline V gene data show CDR1 as LNHDA and CDR2 as SQIVND (reference sequence). CDR3 in amino acids: CASSNLYEQYF. CDR3 in DNA: TGTGCCAGTAGTAATCTATACGAGCAGTACTTC.

The V and J genes are TRBV14 and TRBJ2-3; D is unresolved. Per germline, CDR1 SGHDN and CDR2 FVKESK. The CDR3 sequence is 15 residues long. V was pared by 0 bases and J by 6 bases, with 13 bases between. CDR3 loop: CASSQDTASGDTQYF. The CDR3 DNA follows: TGTGCCAGCAGCCAAGATACGGCGTCCGGGGATACGCAGTATTTT.

This clone was counted a single time. V and J are TRBV11-1 and TRBJ2-7; weak D call: TRBD1 (6 bases). Germline lookup yields CDR1 SGHAT and CDR2 FQDESV (reference sequence). The CDR3 runs 15 residues. V lost 1 base to trimming and J lost 2 bases, with 12 bases between them. The CDR3 bases are TGTGCCAGCAGCTTAGGAGGCAGGGGCCCCTACGAGCAGTACTTC. The encoded protein is CASSLGGRGPYEQYF.

The gene calls are TRBV18 and TRBJ2-5, with D possibly TRBD1 on 6 matching bases. This CDR3 region has 12 residues. V lost 7 bases, J lost 5 bases, and 11 bases lay in between. CDR1 KGHSH and CDR2 LQKENI come from the germline V gene. Here the CDR3 reads CASYRQEETQYF. CDR3 DNA sequence: TGTGCCAGCTATCGACAGGAGGAGACCCAGTACTTC.

This clone was picked up one time. The rearrangement uses TRBV6-5 and TRBJ1-1; 8 bases fit TRBD1. The germline CDR1 and CDR2 sequences are MNHEY and SVGAGI. The CDR3 spans 11 residues. V trimming: 7 bases; J trimming: 6 bases; junction bases outside the gene matches: 1. CDR3 residues: CASTQGAEAFF. In nucleotides, the CDR3 is TGTGCCAGCACACAGGGGGCTGAAGCTTTCTTT.

There are a few counts of this clone. V usage is TRBV14 and J usage is TRBJ1-1; tentative D call: TRBD1 (6 bases). V was cut by 6 bases and J by 7 bases, with 15 bases left in between. The CDR3 covers 13 residues. Germline V CDR1 and CDR2: SGHDN, FVKESK. The CDR3 sequence: CASSGGFVGEAFF. As DNA, the CDR3 is TGTGCCAGCAGTGGGGGCTTCGTCGGTGAAGCTTTCTTT.

The chain employs TRBV19 and TRBJ1-1; TRBD1 aligns across 11 bases. The V gene end was trimmed by 3 bases and the J gene end by 4 bases; junction bases not matched to a gene: 1. The CDR3 extends over 14 amino acids. Germline assignment: CDR1 LNHDA and CDR2 SQIVND (reference sequence). CDR3 sequence: CASSIGTGGTEAFF. CDR3 bases: TGTGCCAGTAGTATCGGGACAGGGGGCACTGAAGCTTTCTTT.